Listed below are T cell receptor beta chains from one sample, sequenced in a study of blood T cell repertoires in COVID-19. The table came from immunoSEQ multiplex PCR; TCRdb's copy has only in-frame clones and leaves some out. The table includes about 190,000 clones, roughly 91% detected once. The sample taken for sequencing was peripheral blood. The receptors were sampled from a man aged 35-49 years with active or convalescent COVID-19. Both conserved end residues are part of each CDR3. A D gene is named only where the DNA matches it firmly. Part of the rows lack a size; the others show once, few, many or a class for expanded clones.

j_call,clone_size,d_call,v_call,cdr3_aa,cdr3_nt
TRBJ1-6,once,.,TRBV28,CATHVSSYNSPLHF,TGTGCCACCCACGTTAGCTCCTATAATTCACCCCTCCACTTT
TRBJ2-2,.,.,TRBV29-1,CSVPGQTGELFF,TGCAGCGTCCCCGGACAAACCGGGGAGCTGTTTTTT
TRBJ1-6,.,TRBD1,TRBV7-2,CASSIDRGGSPLHF,TGTGCCAGCAGCATCGACAGGGGTGGATCACCCCTCCACTTT
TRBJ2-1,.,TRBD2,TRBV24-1,CATSDWVTSGRGDNEQFF,TGTGCCACCAGTGATTGGGTGACTAGCGGGAGAGGGGACAATGAGCAGTTCTTC
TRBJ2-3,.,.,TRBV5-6,CASREQGLTDTQYF,TGTGCCAGCAGGGAACAGGGTTTAACAGATACGCAGTATTTT
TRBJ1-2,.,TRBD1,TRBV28,CASSLVDRVPYGYTF,TGTGCCAGCAGTTTAGTGGACAGGGTCCCCTATGGCTACACCTTC
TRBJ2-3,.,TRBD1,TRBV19,CASSTRQGGGTDTQYF,TGTGCCAGTAGTACCCGACAGGGTGGTGGCACAGATACGCAGTATTTT
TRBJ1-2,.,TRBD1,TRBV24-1,CATSSGGIYGYTF,TGTGCCACCAGTTCAGGGGGAATTTATGGCTACACCTTC
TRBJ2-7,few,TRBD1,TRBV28,CASSGSTGTYEQYF,TGTGCCAGCAGTGGATCGACAGGGACCTACGAGCAGTACTTC
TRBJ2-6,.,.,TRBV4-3,CASSQDYFSGANVLTF,TGCGCCAGCAGCCAAGATTACTTCTCTGGGGCCAACGTCCTGACTTTC
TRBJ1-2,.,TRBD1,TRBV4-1,CASSQSPQGDGYGYTF,TGCGCCAGCAGCCAGTCCCCCCAGGGGGACGGCTATGGCTACACCTTC
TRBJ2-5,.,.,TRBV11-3,CASSLASGMGETQYF,TGTGCCAGCAGCTTAGCTTCCGGGATGGGGGAGACCCAGTACTTC
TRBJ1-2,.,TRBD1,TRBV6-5,CASSFRDSAPYGYTF,TGTGCCAGCAGCTTCCGGGACAGCGCGCCCTATGGCTACACCTTC
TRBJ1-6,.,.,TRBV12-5,CASGRDSRSPLHF,TGTGCTAGTGGTCGGGACTCGCGGTCACCCCTCCACTTT
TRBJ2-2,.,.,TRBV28,CASRSDYNTGELFF,TGTGCCAGCAGATCCGACTATAACACCGGGGAGCTGTTTTTT
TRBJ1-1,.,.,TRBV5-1,CASSLWGAEAFF,TGCGCCAGCAGCTTATGGGGGGCTGAAGCTTTCTTT
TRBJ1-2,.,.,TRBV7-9,CASSDGGSDYGYTF,TGTGCCAGCAGTGATGGGGGCTCGGACTATGGCTACACCTTC
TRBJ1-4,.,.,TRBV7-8,CASSLGGGVANEKLFF,TGTGCCAGCAGCTTGGGCGGGGGGGTGGCTAATGAAAAACTGTTTTTT
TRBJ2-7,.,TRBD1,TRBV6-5,CASSPTRQGGYEQYF,TGTGCCAGCAGCCCCACCCGACAGGGGGGCTACGAGCAGTACTTC
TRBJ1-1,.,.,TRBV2,CASSESVYTEAFF,TGTGCCAGCAGTGAATCTGTGTACACTGAAGCTTTCTTT
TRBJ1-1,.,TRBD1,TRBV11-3,CASSLEIWGSQGVGTEAFF,TGTGCCAGCAGCTTAGAAATTTGGGGGTCGCAGGGGGTCGGCACTGAAGCTTTCTTT
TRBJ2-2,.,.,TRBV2,CASRLGQGRAGELFF,TGTGCCAGCAGACTCGGGCAGGGTCGGGCCGGGGAGCTGTTTTTT
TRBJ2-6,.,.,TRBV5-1,CASSFLQAPTGANVLTF,TGCGCCAGCAGCTTTCTGCAGGCTCCAACTGGGGCCAACGTCCTGACTTTC
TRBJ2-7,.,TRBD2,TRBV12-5,CASGFLAGGGYEQYF,TGTGCTAGTGGGTTCCTAGCCGGGGGGGGTTACGAGCAGTACTTC
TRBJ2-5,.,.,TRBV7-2,CASSLDGSSETQYF,TGTGCCAGCAGCTTAGATGGTAGCTCGGAGACCCAGTACTTC